This TCR beta chain was captured by sequencing in a study of T-cell memory formation after mild COVID-19. About this clonotype: Its antigen is currently unknown.

UMIs and sample barcodes were carried by the TCR alpha and TCR beta cDNA libraries that 5'RACE produced using constant-segment primers. TCRdb called the 5' RACE reads again in MiXCR, with one record for every CDR3 protein. The sample includes 200,000 or so distinct CDR3 sequences, 9.5% of them seen just once. Study results and caveats: The study detected some responding clones in pre-infection memory, suggesting cross-reactive memory joined. Chiefly within CM and EM were the contracting CD4+ clones; CD8+ ones were within EMRA. While clones contracting from day 15 to 85 were balanced between CD4 and CD8, later expanders leaned CD4+.

This sequence was found in a man aged 18 to 30 who had mild COVID-19 (a few samples of this study predate the infection). Cell type and time point are not known. Specimen: PBMCs or a T cell subset sorted from them (not recorded which).

CDR3 sequence (DNA): TGTGCCAGCAGCCGTCCGGGACAGGGATACAATGAGCAGTTCTTC. Translation gives CASSRPGQGYNEQFF. The V gene is TRBV7-9, the J gene TRBJ2-1; 9 nucleotides match TRBD1. The ends lost 5 bases at V and 4 bases at J; junction bases unmatched: 6. Germline V gene sequence: CDR1 SEHNR, CDR2 FQNEAQ (reference sequence). The CDR3 consists of 15 residues.